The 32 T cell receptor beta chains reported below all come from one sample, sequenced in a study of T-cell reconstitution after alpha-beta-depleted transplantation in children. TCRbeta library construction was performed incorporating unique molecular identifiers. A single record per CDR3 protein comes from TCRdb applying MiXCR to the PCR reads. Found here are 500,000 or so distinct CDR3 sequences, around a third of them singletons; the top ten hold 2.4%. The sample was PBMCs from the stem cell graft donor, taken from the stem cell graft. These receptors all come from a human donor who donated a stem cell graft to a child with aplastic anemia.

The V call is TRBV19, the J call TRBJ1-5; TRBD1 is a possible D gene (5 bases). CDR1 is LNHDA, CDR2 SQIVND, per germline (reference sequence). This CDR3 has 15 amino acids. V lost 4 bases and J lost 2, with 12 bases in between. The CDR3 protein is CASSNSGFGNQPQHF. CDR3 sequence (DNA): TGTGCCAGTAGTAACTCAGGGTTCGGCAATCAGCCCCAGCATTTT.

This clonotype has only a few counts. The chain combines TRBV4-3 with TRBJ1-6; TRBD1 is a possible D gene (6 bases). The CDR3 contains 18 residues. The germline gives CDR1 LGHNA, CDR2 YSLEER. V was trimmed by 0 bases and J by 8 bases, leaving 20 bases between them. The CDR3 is CASSQDGGRGHIDSPLHF. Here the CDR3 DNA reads TGCGCCAGCAGCCAAGATGGTGGGAGGGGACACATAGATTCACCCCTCCACTTT.

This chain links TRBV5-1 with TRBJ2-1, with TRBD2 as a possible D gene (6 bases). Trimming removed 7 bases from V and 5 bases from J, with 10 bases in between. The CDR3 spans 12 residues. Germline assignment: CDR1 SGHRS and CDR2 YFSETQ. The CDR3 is CASRDWNNEQFF. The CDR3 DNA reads TGCGCCAGCCGGGACTGGAACAATGAGCAGTTCTTC.

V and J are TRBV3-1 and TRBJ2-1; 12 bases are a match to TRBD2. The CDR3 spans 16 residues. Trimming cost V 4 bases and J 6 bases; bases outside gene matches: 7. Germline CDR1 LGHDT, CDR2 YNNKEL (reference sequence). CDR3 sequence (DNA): TGTGCCAGCAGCCCCCGACTAGCGGGAGTTGTCAATGAGCAGTTCTTC. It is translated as CASSPRLAGVVNEQFF.

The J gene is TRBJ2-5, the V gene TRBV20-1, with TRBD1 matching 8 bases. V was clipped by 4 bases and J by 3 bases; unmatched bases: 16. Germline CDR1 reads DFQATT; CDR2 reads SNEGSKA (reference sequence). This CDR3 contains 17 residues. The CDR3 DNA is TGCAGTGCTACCATTCGGGTGACAGGGGATACAAAAGAGACCCAGTACTTC. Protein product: CSATIRVTGDTKETQYF.

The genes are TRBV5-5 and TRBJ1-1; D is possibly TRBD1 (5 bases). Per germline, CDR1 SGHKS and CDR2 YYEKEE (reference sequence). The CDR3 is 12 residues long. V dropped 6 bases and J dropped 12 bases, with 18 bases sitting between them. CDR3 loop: CASTFAGQKTFF. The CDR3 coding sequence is TGTGCCAGCACCTTCGCGGGGCAGAAGACTTTCTTT.

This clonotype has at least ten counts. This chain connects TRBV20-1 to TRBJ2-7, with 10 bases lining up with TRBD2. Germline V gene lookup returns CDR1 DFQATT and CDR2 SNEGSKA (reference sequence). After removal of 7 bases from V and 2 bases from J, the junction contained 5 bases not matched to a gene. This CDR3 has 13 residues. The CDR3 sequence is CSGGLAVTYEQYF. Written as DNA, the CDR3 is TGCAGTGGCGGACTAGCGGTAACCTACGAGCAGTACTTC.

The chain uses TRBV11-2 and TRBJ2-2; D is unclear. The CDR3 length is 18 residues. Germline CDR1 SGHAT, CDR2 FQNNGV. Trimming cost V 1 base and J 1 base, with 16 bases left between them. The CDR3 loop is CASSLVSFGLMNTGELFF. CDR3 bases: TGTGCCAGCAGCTTAGTGTCGTTTGGTCTCATGAACACCGGGGAGCTGTTTTTT. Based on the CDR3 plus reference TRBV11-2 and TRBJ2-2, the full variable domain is EAGVAQSPRYKIIEKRQSVAFWCNPISGHATLYWYQQILGQGPKLLIQFQNNGVVDDSQLPKDRFSAERLKGVDSTLKIQPAKLEDSAVYLCASSLVSFGLMNTGELFFGEGSRLTVL.

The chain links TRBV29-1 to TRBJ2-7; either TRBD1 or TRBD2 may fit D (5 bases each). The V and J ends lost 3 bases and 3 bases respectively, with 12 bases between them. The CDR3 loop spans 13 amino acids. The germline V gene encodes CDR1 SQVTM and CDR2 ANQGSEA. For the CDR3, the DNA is TGCAGCGTTGAGTTGGCAGGGAGCTACGAGCAGTACGTC. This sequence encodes CSVELAGSYEQYV.

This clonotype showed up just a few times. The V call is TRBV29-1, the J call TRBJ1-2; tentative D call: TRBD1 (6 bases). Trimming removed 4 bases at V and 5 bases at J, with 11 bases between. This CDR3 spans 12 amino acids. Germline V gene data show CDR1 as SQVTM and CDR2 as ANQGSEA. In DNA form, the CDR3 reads TGCAGCGTTGGGACAGAGGGGTATGGCTACACCTTC. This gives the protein CSVGTEGYGYTF.

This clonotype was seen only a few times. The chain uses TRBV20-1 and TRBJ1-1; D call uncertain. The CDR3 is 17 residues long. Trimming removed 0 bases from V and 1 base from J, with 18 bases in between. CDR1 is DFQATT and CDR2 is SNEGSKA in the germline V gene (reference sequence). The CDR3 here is CSARDRGRGSRNTEAFF. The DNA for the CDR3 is TGCAGTGCTAGAGATCGGGGTCGGGGAAGTAGGAACACTGAAGCTTTCTTT.

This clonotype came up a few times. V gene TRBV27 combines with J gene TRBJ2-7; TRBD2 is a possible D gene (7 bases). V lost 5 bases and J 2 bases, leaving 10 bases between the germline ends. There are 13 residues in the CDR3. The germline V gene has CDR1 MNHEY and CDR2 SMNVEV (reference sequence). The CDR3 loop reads CASSGGAAYEQYF. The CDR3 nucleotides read TGTGCCAGCAGTGGGGGGGCTGCCTACGAGCAGTACTTC.

The CDR3 is CASSSGQVGWNSPLHF. As DNA, the CDR3 is TGTGCCAGCAGCTCCGGACAGGTCGGTTGGAATTCACCCCTCCACTTT. J is TRBJ1-6 and V is TRBV6-2 or TRBV6-3; 7 bases match TRBD1. The CDR3 is made up of 16 amino acids. Trimming took 6 bases from V and 7 from J; bases not matched to a gene: 12. Germline CDR1 reads MNHEY; CDR2 reads SVGEGT.

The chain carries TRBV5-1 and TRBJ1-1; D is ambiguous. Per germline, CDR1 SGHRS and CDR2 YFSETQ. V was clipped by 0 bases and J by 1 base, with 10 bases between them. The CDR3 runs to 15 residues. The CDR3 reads CASSLAPQGNTEAFF. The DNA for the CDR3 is TGCGCCAGCAGCTTGGCGCCCCAAGGGAACACTGAAGCTTTCTTT.

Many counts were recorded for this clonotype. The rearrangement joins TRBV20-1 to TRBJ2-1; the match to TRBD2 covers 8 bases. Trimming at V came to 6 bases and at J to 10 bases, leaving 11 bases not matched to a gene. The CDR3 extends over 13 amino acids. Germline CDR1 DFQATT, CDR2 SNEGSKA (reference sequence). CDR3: CSAGAGARREQFF. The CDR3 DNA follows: TGCAGTGCCGGAGCGGGAGCGAGAAGAGAGCAGTTCTTC.

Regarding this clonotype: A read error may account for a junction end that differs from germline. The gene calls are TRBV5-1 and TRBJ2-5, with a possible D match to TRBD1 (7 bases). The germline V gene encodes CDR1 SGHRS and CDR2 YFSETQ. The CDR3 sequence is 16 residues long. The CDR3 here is CASSSRRGTEQETQYF. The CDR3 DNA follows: TGTGCCAGCAGCTCGCGGCGCGGGACAGAACAAGAGACCCAGTACTTC.

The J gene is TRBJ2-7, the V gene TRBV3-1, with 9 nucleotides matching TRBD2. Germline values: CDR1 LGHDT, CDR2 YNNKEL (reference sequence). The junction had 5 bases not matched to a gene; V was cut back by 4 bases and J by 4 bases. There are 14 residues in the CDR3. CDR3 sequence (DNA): TGTGCCAGCAGCCCTATAGCGGGAGTGTACGAGCAGTACTTC. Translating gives CASSPIAGVYEQYF.

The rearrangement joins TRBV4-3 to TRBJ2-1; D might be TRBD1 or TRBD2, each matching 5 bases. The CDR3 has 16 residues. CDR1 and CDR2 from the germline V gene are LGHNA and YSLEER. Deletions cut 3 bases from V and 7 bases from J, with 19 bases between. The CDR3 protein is CASSQEDTHLGNEQFF. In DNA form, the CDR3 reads TGCGCCAGCAGCCAGGAGGACACACACCTGGGGAATGAGCAGTTCTTC.

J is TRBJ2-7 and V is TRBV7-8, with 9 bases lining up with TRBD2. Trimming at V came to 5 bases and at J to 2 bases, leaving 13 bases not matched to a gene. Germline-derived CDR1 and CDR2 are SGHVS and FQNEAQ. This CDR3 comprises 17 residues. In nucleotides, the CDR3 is TGTGCCAGCAGCCAACGACGTGCGGGAGGGCCCCCCTACGAGCAGTACGTC. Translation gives CASSQRRAGGPPYEQYV.

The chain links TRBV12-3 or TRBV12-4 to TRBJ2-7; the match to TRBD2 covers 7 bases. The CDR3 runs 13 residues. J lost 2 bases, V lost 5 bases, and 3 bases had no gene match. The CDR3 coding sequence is TGTGCCAGCAGTGGGGGGGAGACCTACGAGCAGTACGTC. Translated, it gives CASSGGETYEQYV.

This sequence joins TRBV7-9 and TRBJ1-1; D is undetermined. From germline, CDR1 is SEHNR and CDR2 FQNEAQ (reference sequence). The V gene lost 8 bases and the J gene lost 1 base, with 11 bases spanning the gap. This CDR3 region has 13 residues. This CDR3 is CASELVSNTEAFF. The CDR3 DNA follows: TGTGCCAGCGAGCTGGTATCGAACACTGAAGCTTTCTTT.

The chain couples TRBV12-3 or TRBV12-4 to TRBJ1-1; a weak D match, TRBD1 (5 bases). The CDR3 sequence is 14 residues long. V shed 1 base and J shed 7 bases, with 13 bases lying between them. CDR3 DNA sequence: TGTGCCAGCAGTTTAGTCGAGACAGCGGTTGAAGCTTTCTTT. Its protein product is CASSLVETAVEAFF.

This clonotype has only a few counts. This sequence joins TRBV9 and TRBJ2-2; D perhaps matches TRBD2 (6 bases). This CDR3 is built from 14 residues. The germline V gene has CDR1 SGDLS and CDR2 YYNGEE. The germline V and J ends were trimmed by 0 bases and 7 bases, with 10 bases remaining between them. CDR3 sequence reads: CASSVAGSGGELFF. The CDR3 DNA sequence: TGTGCCAGCAGCGTAGCCGGGAGTGGCGGGGAGCTGTTTTTT. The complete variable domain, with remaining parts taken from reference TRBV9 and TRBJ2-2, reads DSGVTQTPKHLITATGQRVTLRCSPRSGDLSVYWYQQSLDQGLQFLIQYYNGEERAKGNILERFSAQQFPDLHSELNLSSLELGDSALYFCASSVAGSGGELFFGEGSRLTVL.

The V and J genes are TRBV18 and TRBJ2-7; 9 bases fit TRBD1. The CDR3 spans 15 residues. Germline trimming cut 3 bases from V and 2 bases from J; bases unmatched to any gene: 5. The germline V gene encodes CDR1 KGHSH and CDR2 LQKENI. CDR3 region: CASSPRRTGAYEQYF. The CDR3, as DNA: TGTGCCAGCTCACCCCGGAGGACAGGGGCCTACGAGCAGTACTTC.

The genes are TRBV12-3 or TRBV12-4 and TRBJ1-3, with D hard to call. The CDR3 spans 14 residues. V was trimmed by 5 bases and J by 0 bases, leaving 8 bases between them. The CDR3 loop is CASSPDVSGNTIYF. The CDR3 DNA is TGTGCCAGCAGTCCAGACGTCTCTGGAAACACCATATATTTT.

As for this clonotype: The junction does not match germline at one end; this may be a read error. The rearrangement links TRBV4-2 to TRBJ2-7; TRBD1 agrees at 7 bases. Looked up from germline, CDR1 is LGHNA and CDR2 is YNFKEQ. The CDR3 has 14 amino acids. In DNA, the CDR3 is TGTGCCAGCAGCCAAGACCCAGGGACAGCATCTCGGGGCTTC. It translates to CASSQDPGTASRGF.

The CDR3 loop reads CASSLRRETQYF. The DNA of the CDR3 is TGTGCCAGCAGTCTGAGACGGGAGACCCAGTACTTC. V is TRBV6-6 and J is TRBJ2-5; D unclear. The ends were cut back, 5 bases at V and 5 bases at J, with 9 bases in the middle. The CDR3 extends over 12 amino acids. Germline CDR1 is MNHNY and CDR2 is SVGAGI (reference sequence).

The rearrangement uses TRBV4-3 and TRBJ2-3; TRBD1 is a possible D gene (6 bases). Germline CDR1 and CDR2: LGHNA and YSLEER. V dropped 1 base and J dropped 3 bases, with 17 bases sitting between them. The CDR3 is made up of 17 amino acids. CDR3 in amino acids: CASSQGSGADVTDTQYF. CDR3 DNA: TGCGCCAGCAGCCAAGGGTCAGGGGCTGATGTAACAGATACGCAGTATTTT.

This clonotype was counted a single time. CDR3 DNA: TGTGCCAGCAGTTACTCGATGAGGACAGGGGACGCGAACACCGGGGAGCTGTTTTTT. Translation gives CASSYSMRTGDANTGELFF. The chain is built from TRBV6-2 or TRBV6-3 and TRBJ2-2, with 9 nucleotides matching TRBD1. CDR3 length: 19 amino acids. The germline gives CDR1 MNHEY, CDR2 SVGEGT. The J segment lost 0 bases and the V segment lost 0 bases, leaving 8 bases of the junction unmatched.

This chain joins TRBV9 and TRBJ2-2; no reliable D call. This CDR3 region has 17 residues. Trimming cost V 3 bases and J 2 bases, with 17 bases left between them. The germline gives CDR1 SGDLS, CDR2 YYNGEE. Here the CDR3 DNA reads TGTGCCAGCAGCGGACCCTTGCAGAATGAAAACACCGGGGAGCTGTTTTTT. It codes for CASSGPLQNENTGELFF.

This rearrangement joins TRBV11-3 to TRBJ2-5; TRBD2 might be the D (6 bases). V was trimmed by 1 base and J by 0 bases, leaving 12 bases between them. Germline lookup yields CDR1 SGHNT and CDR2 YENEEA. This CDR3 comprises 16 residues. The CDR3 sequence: CASSLAGSGDQETQYF. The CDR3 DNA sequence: TGTGCCAGCAGCTTAGCGGGTAGCGGAGACCAAGAGACCCAGTACTTC.

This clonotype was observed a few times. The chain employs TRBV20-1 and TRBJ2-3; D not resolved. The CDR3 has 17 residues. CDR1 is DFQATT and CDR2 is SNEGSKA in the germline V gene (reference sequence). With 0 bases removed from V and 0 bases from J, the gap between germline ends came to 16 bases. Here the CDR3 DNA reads TGCAGTGCTAGAGAAGAGACTTCTCGTACTAGCACAGATACGCAGTATTTT. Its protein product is CSAREETSRTSTDTQYF.